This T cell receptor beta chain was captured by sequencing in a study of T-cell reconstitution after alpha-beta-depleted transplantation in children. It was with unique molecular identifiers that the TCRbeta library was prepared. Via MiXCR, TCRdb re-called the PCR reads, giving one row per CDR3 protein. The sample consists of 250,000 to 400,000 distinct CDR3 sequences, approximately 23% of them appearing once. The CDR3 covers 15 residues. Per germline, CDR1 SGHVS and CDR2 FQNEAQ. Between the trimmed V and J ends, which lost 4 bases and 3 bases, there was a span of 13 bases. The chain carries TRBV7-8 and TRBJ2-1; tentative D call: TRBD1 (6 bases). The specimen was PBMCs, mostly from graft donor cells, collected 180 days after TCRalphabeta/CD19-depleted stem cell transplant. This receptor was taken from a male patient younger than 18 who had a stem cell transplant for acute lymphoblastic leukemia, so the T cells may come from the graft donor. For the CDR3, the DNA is TGTGCCAGCAGCTCTCACAGGGTTATCTACAATGAGCAGTTCTTC. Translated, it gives CASSSHRVIYNEQFF.